A selection of T cell receptor beta chains follows, all from one sample in a study of radiation and T cells in renal cell carcinoma. The repertoire was sequenced with immunoSEQ multiplex PCR; TCRdb's copy has only in-frame clones and lacks some. This sample has about 22,000 clones, with roughly 80% found just once. This specimen consisted of blood, obtained from a patient whose treatment included radiotherapy and nephrectomy. The receptors were sampled from a man in his sixties with renal cell carcinoma. Each CDR3 is given with its conserved first and last residue. A row's size may be missing; if present it is once, few, many or a size class.

V | size | CDR3
TRBV5-1 | . | CASSLMLISYEQYF
TRBV30 | . | CAWSVLGWSQPQHF
TRBV25-1 | . | CASIADNEQFF
TRBV7-8 | . | CASSQRQGVETQYF
TRBV5-1 | once | CASSLGGPPANEQFF
TRBV19 | . | CASSGIRKDPLGEKLFF
TRBV30 | . | CAWLGLAGVGEQYF
TRBV5-1 | . | CASSLGGQGIIYGYTF
TRBV7-2 | . | CASSSFGNNEQFF
TRBV29-1 | few | CSAAPQNTEAFF
TRBV2 | . | CASSKRQGAEQFF
TRBV5-1 | . | CASSLGGTGRSPNEKLFF
TRBV7-2 | . | CASSLVQTEQYF
TRBV27 | large | CASSPGAGTYEQYF
TRBV7-6 | . | CASSKTSGGEDEQFF
TRBV21-1 | . | CASIHAAGPYNEQFF
TRBV18 | few | CASSYRDGEQYF
TRBV25-1 | . | CASSWAGNEQYF
TRBV5-8 | . | CASSLFGGSGTETQYF
TRBV28 | . | CASNPIAGLHNEQFF
TRBV14 | . | CASSLIGGHYEQYF
TRBV5-5 | few | CASSSGGNTDTQYF
TRBV18 | few | CASSPSAGGYEQYF
TRBV27 | . | CASSLRGGLGYTEAFF
TRBV5-4 | . | CASSLGRGAGGPADTQYF
TRBV25-1 | . | CASSEFQVNQPQHF
TRBV18 | . | CASSPPGVLDGYTF
TRBV18 | . | CASSGTGNQPQHF
TRBV23-1 | . | CASTLAKNIQYF
TRBV18 | few | CASSHSGANVLTF
TRBV4-1 | . | CASTQIFRGSPTRNGYTF
TRBV29-1 | . | CSVEDLSAVINNEQFF
TRBV10-3 | . | CAISEGGPSTDTQYF
TRBV7-2 | . | CASSSAPGGSYEQYF
TRBV1 | . | CTSSQVPRTLACEQYF
TRBV7-6 | . | CASSLTSGTWSETQYF
TRBV7-2 | . | CASSTLNYGYTF
TRBV29-1 | . | CSVPGLAGILYNEQFF
TRBV7-2 | once | CASSLLGGTAGSTDTQYF
TRBV7-9 | few | CASSPRQGDLSGNTIYF